This is a list of T cell receptor beta chains from one sample in a study of blood T cell repertoires in COVID-19. The repertoire was sequenced with immunoSEQ multiplex PCR; TCRdb's copy has only in-frame clones and lacks some. The sample lists 300,000 to 400,000 clones, around 87% occurring once. Sequencing used PBMCs or T cells enriched from blood (not recorded which). Source of these receptors: a woman aged 30 to 39 with acute COVID-19. CDR3s include the opening cysteine and the closing phenylalanine or tryptophan. The D gene is left open where the match is weak. Clone size is shown for a subset of rows, as once, few, many or a class of expanded clone.

TRBD2 | TRBJ2-2 | few | TRBV4-3 | CASSQGLAGENPNTGELFF | TGCGCCAGCAGCCAGGGACTAGCGGGAGAGAACCCCAACACCGGGGAGCTGTTTTTT
TRBD1 | TRBJ1-2 | - | TRBV7-9 | CASSPWTGEGYGYTF | TGTGCCAGCAGCCCCTGGACAGGGGAGGGCTATGGCTACACCTTC
TRBD1 | TRBJ2-3 | - | TRBV24-1 | CATSDAGTGGLTDTQYF | TGTGCCACCAGTGATGCCGGGACAGGGGGTCTAACAGATACGCAGTATTTT
- | TRBJ2-7 | - | TRBV29-1 | CSVYPGGNEQYF | TGCAGCGTTTACCCCGGCGGTAACGAGCAGTACTTC
TRBD2 | TRBJ2-3 | - | TRBV5-6 | CASSPLAANADTQYF | TGTGCCAGCAGCCCACTAGCGGCTAACGCAGATACGCAGTATTTT
- | TRBJ1-2 | - | TRBV27 | CASSLGQNYGYTF | TGTGCCAGCAGTTTAGGGCAGAACTATGGCTACACCTTC
TRBD1 | TRBJ1-2 | - | TRBV7-2 | CASSYSGQSELLYGYTF | TGTGCCAGCAGCTATTCGGGACAGTCAGAACTCCTATATGGCTACACCTTC
TRBD1 | TRBJ2-1 | - | TRBV29-1 | CSVPGTANEQFF | TGCAGCGTCCCCGGGACAGCCAATGAGCAGTTCTTC
TRBD1 | TRBJ1-1 | - | TRBV2 | CASDRGHRNTEAFF | TGTGCCAGCGACAGGGGGCACCGGAACACTGAAGCTTTCTTT
TRBD1 | TRBJ2-7 | - | TRBV2 | CASLPGTVSYEQYF | TGTGCCAGCTTGCCCGGGACAGTGTCCTACGAGCAGTACTTC
- | TRBJ2-2 | - | TRBV15 | CATSRDRGYGELFF | TGTGCCACCAGCAGAGATAGGGGGTACGGGGAGCTGTTTTTT
TRBD1 | TRBJ2-7 | - | TRBV5-1 | CASSPTGSSHEQYF | TGCGCCAGCAGCCCGACAGGGTCCTCCCACGAGCAGTACTTC
TRBD1 | TRBJ1-2 | once | TRBV7-3 | CASSAPTGGGYTF | TGTGCCAGCAGCGCGCCGACAGGGGGTGGCTACACCTTC
TRBD1 | TRBJ1-2 | - | TRBV18 | CASSPRTGQYGYTF | TGTGCCAGCTCACCAAGGACAGGGCAATATGGCTACACCTTC
TRBD2 | TRBJ2-5 | - | TRBV6-2/TRBV6-3 | CASSSASGEAETQYF | TGTGCCAGCAGTTCAGCTAGCGGGGAGGCAGAGACCCAGTACTTC
- | TRBJ1-2 | - | TRBV18 | CASSPPNGGYTF | TGTGCCAGCTCACCACCGAACGGTGGCTACACCTTC
TRBD1 | TRBJ1-1 | once | TRBV12-5 | CASALGQGALNTEAFF | TGTGCTAGTGCCCTTGGACAGGGGGCTTTGAACACTGAAGCTTTCTTT
TRBD1 | TRBJ1-1 | - | TRBV9 | CASGAGGAIWTEAFF | TGTGCCAGCGGGGCAGGGGGCGCGATTTGGACTGAAGCTTTCTTT
TRBD2 | TRBJ2-3 | - | TRBV7-3 | CASSSGTSTSTDTQYF | TGTGCCAGCAGCTCCGGGACTAGCACTAGCACAGATACGCAGTATTTT
TRBD2 | TRBJ2-5 | - | TRBV3-1/TRBV3-2 | CASSSGLAGIQETQYF | TGTGCCAGCAGCTCAGGACTAGCGGGCATCCAAGAGACCCAGTACTTC
TRBD1 | TRBJ2-2 | - | TRBV6-6 | CASRLTGDGELFF | TGTGCCAGCAGATTGACAGGGGACGGGGAGCTGTTTTTT
TRBD2 | TRBJ2-3 | - | TRBV6-4 | CASSGRGGTDTQYF | TGTGCCAGCAGCGGACGGGGGGGCACAGATACGCAGTATTTT
TRBD1 | TRBJ2-1 | - | TRBV7-2 | CASSLALSLDRVSTEQFF | TGTGCCAGCAGCTTAGCGCTATCCTTGGACAGGGTCTCGACTGAGCAGTTCTTC
TRBD2 | TRBJ2-1 | - | TRBV27 | CASSPLAGGLVYNEQFF | TGTGCCAGCAGCCCTCTAGCGGGGGGGCTCGTTTACAATGAGCAGTTCTTC
- | TRBJ1-4 | - | TRBV21-1 | CAPRDRGFSRKLFF | TGTGCCCCCCGGGACAGGGGCTTTTCTCGAAAACTGTTTTTT
TRBD1 | TRBJ2-7 | - | TRBV11-2 | CASSRLVRTGTSYEQYF | TGTGCCAGCAGCCGCCTCGTCCGGACAGGGACCTCCTACGAGCAGTACTTC
TRBD1 | TRBJ1-6 | once | TRBV5-1 | CASSRGQGNSPLHF | TGCGCCAGCAGCCGTGGACAGGGGAATTCACCCCTCCACTTT
- | TRBJ1-1 | - | TRBV7-2 | CASSLIRGSTEAFF | TGTGCCAGCAGCTTAATAAGGGGGAGCACTGAAGCTTTCTTT
- | TRBJ1-3 | - | TRBV3-1/TRBV3-2 | CASSPVSGNTIYF | TGTGCCAGCAGCCCGGTCTCTGGAAACACCATATATTTT
- | TRBJ2-7 | - | TRBV14 | CASSAMRLEQYF | TGTGCCAGCAGCGCTATGAGGCTCGAGCAGTACTTC
- | TRBJ2-3 | - | TRBV18 | CASSPPGLSTDTQYF | TGTGCCAGCTCACCTCCGGGACTGAGCACAGATACGCAGTATTTT
TRBD2 | TRBJ2-2 | - | TRBV7-2 | CASSQDGLAGSGELFF | TGTGCCAGCAGCCAAGACGGACTAGCGGGGTCCGGGGAGCTGTTTTTT
- | TRBJ1-1 | - | TRBV28 | CASSSALTGKNTEAFF | TGTGCCAGCAGTTCCGCACTAACAGGGAAGAACACTGAAGCTTTCTTT
TRBD2 | TRBJ2-1 | - | TRBV10-3 | CAISGAGGLNEQFF | TGTGCCATCAGTGGTGCGGGGGGGCTCAATGAGCAGTTCTTC
TRBD2 | TRBJ2-3 | - | TRBV6-1 | CASSEGLAGVTQYF | TGTGCCAGCAGTGAAGGACTAGCGGGTGTTACGCAGTATTTT
- | TRBJ1-1 | - | TRBV12-5 | CASGFYTSTGNKEAFF | TGTGCTAGTGGTTTCTACACGTCGACAGGCAACAAGGAAGCTTTCTTT
- | TRBJ2-2 | few | TRBV30 | CAWSVTVPNTGELFF | TGTGCCTGGAGTGTAACGGTCCCGAACACCGGGGAGCTGTTTTTT
TRBD1 | TRBJ1-3 | few | TRBV5-1 | CASSTGTGENTIYF | TGCGCCAGCAGCACCGGGACAGGGGAAAACACCATATATTTT
TRBD1 | TRBJ1-4 | - | TRBV9 | CASSVTGGLEKLFF | TGTGCCAGCAGCGTTACAGGGGGCCTGGAAAAACTGTTTTTT
TRBD1 | TRBJ1-2 | - | TRBV4-1 | CASSLAGTGWDGYTF | TGCGCCAGCAGCCTAGCTGGGACAGGATGGGATGGCTACACCTTC
TRBD1 | TRBJ2-7 | once | TRBV30 | CAWGGQSYEQYF | TGTGCCTGGGGGGGACAGTCCTACGAGCAGTACTTC
- | TRBJ2-1 | - | TRBV5-1 | CASSLRGGAGNEQFF | TGCGCCAGCAGCTTGCGAGGGGGGGCCGGCAATGAGCAGTTCTTC
TRBD1 | TRBJ2-7 | - | TRBV12-3/TRBV12-4 | CASSRQGYEQYF | TGTGCCAGCAGTCGACAGGGCTACGAGCAGTACTTC
TRBD2 | TRBJ2-2 | - | TRBV7-2 | CASRLGLAGSGELFF | TGTGCCAGCAGACTCGGACTAGCCGGTTCCGGGGAGCTGTTTTTT
TRBD1 | TRBJ1-2 | - | TRBV6-2/TRBV6-3 | CASSYRPRGYSGYTF | TGTGCCAGCAGTTATAGGCCCAGGGGGTATAGTGGCTACACCTTC
- | TRBJ2-1 | few | TRBV6-4 | CASSPELGSYNEQFF | TGTGCCAGCAGCCCCGAGCTCGGCTCCTACAATGAGCAGTTCTTC
- | TRBJ1-1 | - | TRBV29-1 | CSVEDRRYLTEAFF | TGCAGCGTTGAAGATCGCAGGTATTTGACTGAAGCTTTCTTT
- | TRBJ1-6 | - | TRBV7-2 | CASSLIGPSSSYNSPLHF | TGTGCCAGCAGCTTAATTGGTCCGAGTAGCTCCTATAATTCACCCCTCCACTTT
TRBD2 | TRBJ2-4 | - | TRBV5-6 | CASSGSGGAKNIQYF | TGTGCCAGCAGCGGTAGCGGGGGGGCCAAAAACATTCAGTACTTC
- | TRBJ2-7 | - | TRBV6-5 | CASRTTTGPYEQYF | TGTGCCAGCAGGACCACGACAGGTCCCTACGAGCAGTACTTC
- | TRBJ2-2 | - | TRBV19 | CASSMAPNTGELFF | TGTGCCAGTAGTATGGCCCCCAACACCGGGGAGCTGTTTTTT
TRBD1 | TRBJ2-7 | - | TRBV18 | CASSPLNTFLGQGSSYEQYF | TGTGCCAGCTCACCTCTTAATACGTTTTTGGGACAGGGGAGCTCCTACGAGCAGTACTTC
- | TRBJ1-6 | once | TRBV2 | CASADGSSYNSPLHF | TGTGCCAGTGCAGACGGGAGCTCCTATAATTCACCCCTCCACTTT
TRBD1 | TRBJ2-1 | - | TRBV4-1 | CASSPQGYEQFF | TGCGCCAGCAGCCCACAGGGGTATGAGCAGTTCTTC
TRBD2 | TRBJ2-1 | - | TRBV7-3 | CASSGGGSYNEQFF | TGTGCCAGCAGTGGCGGGGGCTCCTACAATGAGCAGTTCTTC
TRBD1 | TRBJ2-1 | - | TRBV5-1 | CASSRDRGNEQFF | TGCGCCAGCAGCCGGGACAGGGGGAATGAGCAGTTCTTC
TRBD1 | TRBJ2-5 | - | TRBV7-9 | CASSLVRPRDREETQYF | TGTGCCAGCAGCTTAGTTCGCCCCCGGGACAGAGAAGAGACCCAGTACTTC
- | TRBJ1-6 | - | TRBV30 | CAWSLKGTTYGSPLHF | TGTGCCTGGAGTCTGAAGGGGACTACTTACGGTTCACCCCTCCACTTT
- | TRBJ2-3 | - | TRBV11-3 | CASSLEVADTQYF | TGTGCCAGCAGCTTAGAGGTAGCAGATACGCAGTATTTT
- | TRBJ1-5 | - | TRBV7-2 | CASSFVGGKGNQPQHF | TGTGCCAGCAGCTTCGTCGGGGGGAAGGGCAATCAGCCCCAGCATTTT